A single sample gave rise to the 7 T cell receptor beta chains below, sequenced in a study of T and B cells in COVID-19 patients. Each TRB amplification used roughly 230-550 ng of genomic DNA from blood. BIOMED2 TRB-A/B primer pools were used in multiplex TRB PCR. TCRdb passed the multiplex PCR reads through MiXCR, listing each CDR3 protein once. This table holds around 950 distinct CDR3 sequences, more than 25% found once. Source material: blood. The receptors shown here come from a human donor with active COVID-19.

The J gene is TRBJ1-3, the V gene TRBV13; possible D gene TRBD1, 6 bases. The CDR3 runs to 14 residues. The V and J ends lost 3 bases and 3 bases respectively, with 9 bases between them. The germline gives CDR1 PRHDT, CDR2 FYEKMQ (reference sequence). The CDR3 nucleotides are TGTGCCAGCAGCTTGGAGGGGGATGGAAACACCATATATTTT. Protein: CASSLEGDGNTIYF.

The chain links TRBV10-1 to TRBJ2-7; 11 positions match TRBD2. J was trimmed by 2 bases and V by 4 bases; bases with no gene match: 7. The CDR3 has 16 amino acids. Germline CDR1 reads WNHNN; CDR2 reads SYGVQD (reference sequence). The CDR3 here is CASSGRTSGPTYEQYF. CDR3 nucleotide sequence: TGCGCCAGCAGTGGTCGGACTAGCGGGCCTACCTACGAGCAGTACTTC.

This clonotype was detected once. This sequence joins TRBV20-1 and TRBJ1-3; a weak D match, TRBD1 (5 bases). The length of the CDR3 is 14 residues. Trimming removed 3 bases from V and 2 bases from J, with 11 bases in between. Germline loops: CDR1 DFQATT, CDR2 SNEGSKA (reference sequence). CDR3: CSARGPKTGNTIYF. The CDR3 nucleotides read TGCAGTGCTAGGGGGCCCAAAACTGGAAACACCATATATTTT.

The chain links TRBV20-1 to TRBJ1-4, with TRBD1 as a possible D gene (5 bases). This CDR3 spans 13 amino acids. CDR1 is DFQATT, CDR2 SNEGSKA, per germline (reference sequence). CDR3 sequence reads: CTSRGSLNEKLFF. CDR3 DNA sequence: TGCACCTCGAGGGGAAGTCTTAATGAAAAACTGTTTTTT.

This clonotype ranks as large. The J gene is TRBJ2-5, the V gene TRBV6-6; 10 bases map to TRBD1. CDR3 length: 16 amino acids. V gave up 0 bases and J gave up 5 bases; unmatched junction bases: 6. Germline values: CDR1 MNHNY, CDR2 SVGAGI (reference sequence). This chain's CDR3 is CASSYSTGGAHETQYF. In DNA, the CDR3 is TGTGCCAGCAGTTACTCGACAGGGGGCGCCCACGAGACCCAGTACTTC.

This clonotype is labeled as large. The chain combines TRBV6-5 with TRBJ2-3, with 12 bases lining up with TRBD2. V lost 1 base, J lost 4 bases, and 6 bases stayed unmatched. The CDR3 length is 17 residues. The germline gives CDR1 MNHEY, CDR2 SVGAGI. For the CDR3, the DNA is TGTGCCAGCAGTTACTGGACTAGCGGGGAGGCTCCAGATACGCAGTATTTT. Translating it yields CASSYWTSGEAPDTQYF.

The chain carries TRBV20-1 and TRBJ2-7, with 10 bases aligning to TRBD1. Germline V gene sequence: CDR1 DFQATT, CDR2 SNEGSKA (reference sequence). The J segment lost 6 bases and the V segment lost 3 bases, leaving 11 bases of the junction unmatched. CDR3 length: 15 amino acids. CDR3 DNA sequence: TGCAGTGCTAGGGACGAGACAGGGGGCGAGACCGAGCAGTACTTC. Translating it yields CSARDETGGETEQYF.